This TCR beta chain derives from a study of blood T cell repertoires in COVID-19. The CDR3 length is 16 residues. V was trimmed by 3 bases and J by 1 base, leaving 13 bases between them. The germline V gene encodes CDR1 KGHDR and CDR2 SFDVKD. The repertoire was sequenced with immunoSEQ multiplex PCR; TCRdb's copy has only in-frame clones and lacks some. The sample comprises around 110,000 clones, about 85% of which are singletons, and over 1.2% rests with the top ten. The sequencing input was peripheral blood. The V gene is TRBV24-1, the J gene TRBJ2-3, with TRBD2 as a possible D gene (6 bases). The sequence was collected from a man aged 35-49 years with acute or convalescent COVID-19. The CDR3 sequence is CATSDPGLLGTDTQYF. CDR3 DNA: TGTGCCACCAGTGATCCGGGACTTCTTGGCACAGATACGCAGTATTTT.